A single sample is the source of the 15 T cell receptor beta chains below, sequenced in a study of cytomegalovirus exposure and HLA in healthy donors. PCR involved 60 Vbeta and 13 Jbeta primers. Using immunoSEQ multiplex PCR, the repertoire was profiled, and TCRdb retains in-frame clones only, with some absent. The top ten hold approximately 0.98% of the sample, which has about 190,000 clones, approximately 90% seen once. Sequencing was carried out using PBMCs. These receptors were collected from a boy younger than 10 in good health and CMV-seronegative.

This chain joins TRBV7-2 and TRBJ2-1; 7 nucleotides align to TRBD1. The CDR3 is 15 amino acids. V lost 3 bases and J lost 4; bases outside the gene matches: 6. CDR1 is SGHTA and CDR2 is FQGNSA in the germline V gene. The CDR3 DNA reads TGTGCCAGCAGCTTCCGGGACAGAGCTTACAATGAGCAGTTCTTC. Translated, it gives CASSFRDRAYNEQFF.

This clone showed up just once. The rearrangement uses TRBV2 and TRBJ2-7, with 8 bases aligning to TRBD2. The CDR3 is made up of 12 amino acids. J was trimmed by 7 bases and V by 8 bases; bases with no gene match: 7. Germline CDR1 SNHLY, CDR2 FYNNEI. The CDR3 DNA reads as TGTGCCAGCCGGACTAGCCTGGGGGAGCAGTACTTC. This translates into CASRTSLGEQYF.

The J gene is TRBJ2-3, the V gene TRBV28; TRBD1 matches at 10 bases. Per germline, CDR1 MDHEN and CDR2 SYDVKM. This CDR3 region has 15 residues. After removal of 5 bases from V and 4 bases from J, the junction contained 6 bases not matched to a gene. CDR3 region: CASSTMTGGADTQYF. The CDR3 nucleotides are TGTGCCAGCAGTACAATGACAGGGGGCGCAGATACGCAGTATTTT.

This clone was observed once. The chain is built from TRBV1 and TRBJ1-1; the table's D call TRBD1 went unverified against the DNA. TRBV1 is a recognized pseudogene. The CDR3 is made up of 17 amino acids. CDR3 sequence reads: CTSSRTDGGRGYTEAFF. CDR3 in DNA: TGCACCAGCAGTCGCACTGACGGGGGCAGGGGGTACACTGAAGCTTTCTTT.

The rearrangement uses TRBV2 and TRBJ2-7; D perhaps matches TRBD1 (7 bases). Trimming cost V 3 bases and J 7 bases, with 22 bases left between them. Germline CDR1 SNHLY, CDR2 FYNNEI. The CDR3 loop spans 16 amino acids. CDR3 sequence: CASSEHQGRGVGEQYF. The CDR3 DNA follows: TGTGCCAGCAGTGAGCATCAGGGCAGGGGGGTCGGGGAGCAGTACTTC.

The chain employs TRBV9 and TRBJ1-1; D is unclear. Germline V gene data show CDR1 as SGDLS and CDR2 as YYNGEE. The CDR3 consists of 17 residues. Trimming removed 0 bases from V and 4 bases from J, with 19 bases in between. The CDR3 spells CASSVAVVGEIGTEAFF. CDR3 nucleotides: TGTGCCAGCAGCGTAGCAGTGGTCGGGGAGATAGGCACTGAAGCTTTCTTT.

This sequence joins TRBV2 and TRBJ1-5; D may be TRBD1 (5 bases). The CDR3 is made up of 12 amino acids. V shed 10 bases and J shed 3 bases, with 10 bases lying between them. Germline loops: CDR1 SNHLY, CDR2 FYNNEI. CDR3 in DNA: TGTGCCACGGGACTGAACAATCAGCCCCAGCATTTT. Amino acids: CATGLNNQPQHF.

The chain joins TRBV30 to TRBJ1-2; 7 nucleotides align to TRBD1. Germline CDR1 reads GTSNPN; CDR2 reads SVGIG (reference sequence). The trim removed 4 bases at V and 6 bases at J, leaving 2 bases unmatched. The CDR3 consists of 11 residues. The DNA of the CDR3 is TGTGCCTGGAACAGGGGAGATGGCTACACCTTC. It translates to CAWNRGDGYTF. Using reference TRBV30 and TRBJ1-2 for the parts outside the CDR3, the full variable domain is SQTIHQWPATLVQPVGSPLSLECTVEGTSNPNLYWYRQAAGRGLQLLFYSVGIGQISSEVPQNLSASRPQDRQFILSSKKLLLSDSGFYLCAWNRGDGYTFGSGTRLTVV.

The chain employs TRBV19 and TRBJ2-1; 9 nucleotides agree with TRBD2. Germline CDR1 LNHDA, CDR2 SQIVND (reference sequence). This CDR3 contains 14 residues. Losses at the gene ends were 5 bases for V and 9 bases for J; bases not matched to a gene: 8. CDR3 sequence reads: CASSPAGGPFEQFF. DNA for the CDR3: TGTGCCAGTAGTCCGGCGGGAGGGCCTTTTGAGCAGTTCTTC.

This clone appeared once. The chain joins TRBV30 to TRBJ1-5; the D is unclear. Per germline, CDR1 GTSNPN and CDR2 SVGIG (reference sequence). The ends were cut back, 3 bases at V and 2 bases at J, with 11 bases in the middle. CDR3 length equals 14 residues. The CDR3 region is CAWSTLSGNQPQHF. The CDR3 bases are TGTGCCTGGAGCACTCTGTCTGGCAATCAGCCCCAGCATTTT.

The chain employs TRBV28 and TRBJ1-6; D not certain. Germline V gene data show CDR1 as MDHEN and CDR2 as SYDVKM. The CDR3 is 13 residues long. V was shortened by 3 bases and J by 8 bases, with 8 bases between the two germline ends. The CDR3 reads CASSFEVHSPLHF. CDR3 DNA sequence: TGTGCCAGCAGTTTCGAGGTTCATTCACCCCTCCACTTT.

This chain connects TRBV27 to TRBJ2-1; no firm D call. Germline V lookup: CDR1 MNHEY, CDR2 SMNVEV (reference sequence). The CDR3 runs to 14 residues. The V gene lost 4 bases and the J gene lost 2 bases, with 9 bases spanning the gap. This CDR3 reads CASSSEAPYNEQFF. CDR3 nucleotides: TGTGCCAGCAGTTCAGAGGCCCCCTACAATGAGCAGTTCTTC.

The chain uses TRBV29-1 and TRBJ2-7; 7 nucleotides align to TRBD2. This CDR3 spans 13 amino acids. Germline loops: CDR1 SQVTM, CDR2 ANQGSEA. The V gene end was trimmed by 4 bases and the J gene end by 2 bases; junction bases not matched to a gene: 5. As DNA, the CDR3 is TGCAGCGTTGCCAGCGGGGTCCCCTACGAGCAGTACTTC. Translation gives CSVASGVPYEQYF.

As DNA, the CDR3 is TGTGCCAGCAGTCCCCGCGGGGGCGGTTACGAGCAGTACTTC. Protein: CASSPRGGGYEQYF. The J gene is TRBJ2-7, the V gene TRBV27; D is perhaps TRBD2 (7 bases). The length of the CDR3 is 14 residues. Germline V gene sequence: CDR1 MNHEY, CDR2 SMNVEV (reference sequence). Trimming took 5 bases from V and 4 from J, leaving 15 bases between them.

This sequence joins TRBV5-5 and TRBJ2-3, with TRBD2 as a possible D gene (5 bases). The germline CDR1 and CDR2 sequences are SGHKS and YYEKEE (reference sequence). The V and J ends lost 4 bases and 3 bases respectively, with 12 bases between them. The CDR3 consists of 14 residues. CDR3 coding DNA: TGTGCCAGCAGCGGGAGTGGGGTAACAGATACGCAGTATTTT. Translation gives CASSGSGVTDTQYF.